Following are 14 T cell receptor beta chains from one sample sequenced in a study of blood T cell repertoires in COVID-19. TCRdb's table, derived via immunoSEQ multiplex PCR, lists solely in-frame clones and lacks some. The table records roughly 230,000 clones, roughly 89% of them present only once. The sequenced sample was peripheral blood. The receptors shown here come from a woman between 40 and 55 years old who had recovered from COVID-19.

CDR3 coding DNA: TGTGCCAGCAGCGTAGCACAGTTCACCGGGGAGCTGTTTTTT. The encoded protein is CASSVAQFTGELFF. This chain joins TRBV9 and TRBJ2-2; D is unresolved. V was trimmed by 0 bases and J by 4 bases, leaving 7 bases between them. The CDR3 has 14 amino acids. Germline values: CDR1 SGDLS, CDR2 YYNGEE.

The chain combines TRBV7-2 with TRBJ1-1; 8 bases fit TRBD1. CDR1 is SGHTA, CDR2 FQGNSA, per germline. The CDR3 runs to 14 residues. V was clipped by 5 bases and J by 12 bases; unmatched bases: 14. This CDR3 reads CASSPFGVDRGTFF. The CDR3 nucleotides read TGTGCCAGCAGCCCTTTCGGGGTAGACAGGGGAACTTTCTTT.

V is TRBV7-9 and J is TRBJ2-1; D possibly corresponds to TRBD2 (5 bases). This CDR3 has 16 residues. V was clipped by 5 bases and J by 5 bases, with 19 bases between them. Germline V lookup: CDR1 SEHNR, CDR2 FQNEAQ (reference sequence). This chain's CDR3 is CASSRRPDGVDNEQFF. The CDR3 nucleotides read TGTGCCAGCAGCCGGCGACCAGACGGGGTGGACAATGAGCAGTTCTTC.

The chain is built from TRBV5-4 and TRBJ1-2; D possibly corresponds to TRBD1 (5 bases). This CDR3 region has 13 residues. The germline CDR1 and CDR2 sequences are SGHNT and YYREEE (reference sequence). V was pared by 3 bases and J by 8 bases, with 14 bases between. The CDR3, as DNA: TGTGCCAGCAGCTCCTGGGGGGAGAAGGGCTACACCTTC. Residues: CASSSWGEKGYTF.

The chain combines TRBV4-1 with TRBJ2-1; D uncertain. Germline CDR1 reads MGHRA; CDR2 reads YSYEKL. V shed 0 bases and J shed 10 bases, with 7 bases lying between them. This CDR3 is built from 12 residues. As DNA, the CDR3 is TGCGCCAGCAGCCAAGATGCCGGGGAGCAGTTCTTC. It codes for CASSQDAGEQFF.

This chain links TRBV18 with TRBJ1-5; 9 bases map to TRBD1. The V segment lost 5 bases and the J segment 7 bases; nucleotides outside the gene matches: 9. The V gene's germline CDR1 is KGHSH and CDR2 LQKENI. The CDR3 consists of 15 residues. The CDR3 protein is CASSSGTGLYQPQHF. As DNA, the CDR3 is TGTGCCAGCTCAAGCGGGACAGGGCTTTACCAGCCCCAGCATTTT.

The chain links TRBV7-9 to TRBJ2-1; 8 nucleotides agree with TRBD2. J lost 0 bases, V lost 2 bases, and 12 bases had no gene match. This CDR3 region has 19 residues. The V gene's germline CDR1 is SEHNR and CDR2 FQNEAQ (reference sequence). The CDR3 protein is CASSLSRPLAASSYNEQFF. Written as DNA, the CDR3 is TGTGCCAGCAGCTTAAGTCGGCCACTAGCGGCGAGCTCCTACAATGAGCAGTTCTTC.

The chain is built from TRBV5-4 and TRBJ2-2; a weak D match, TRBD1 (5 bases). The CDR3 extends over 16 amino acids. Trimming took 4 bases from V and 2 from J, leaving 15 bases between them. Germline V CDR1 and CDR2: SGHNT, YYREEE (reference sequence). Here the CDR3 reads CASSKVGARNTGELFF. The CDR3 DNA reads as TGTGCCAGCAGCAAGGTTGGGGCGCGAAACACCGGGGAGCTGTTTTTT.

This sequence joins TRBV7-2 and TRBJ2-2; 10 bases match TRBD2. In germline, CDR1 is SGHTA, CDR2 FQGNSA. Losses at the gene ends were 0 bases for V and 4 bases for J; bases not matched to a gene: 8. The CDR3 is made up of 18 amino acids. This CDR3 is CASSLAPGLASTTGELFF. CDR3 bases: TGTGCCAGCAGCTTAGCGCCGGGACTAGCGTCCACCACCGGGGAGCTGTTTTTT.

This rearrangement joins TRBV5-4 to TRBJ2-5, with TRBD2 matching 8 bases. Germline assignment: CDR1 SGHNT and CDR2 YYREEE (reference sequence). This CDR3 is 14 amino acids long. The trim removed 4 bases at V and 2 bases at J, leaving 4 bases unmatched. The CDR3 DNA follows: TGTGCCAGCAGCCATGGACTAGCTCAAGAGACCCAGTACTTC. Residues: CASSHGLAQETQYF.

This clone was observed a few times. The CDR3 region has the DNA TGTGCCAGCAGTTACCTGACAGGGGGCTTGAACACTGAAGCTTTCTTT. It is translated as CASSYLTGGLNTEAFF. The J gene is TRBJ1-1, the V gene TRBV6-6; 10 nucleotides match TRBD1. Losses at the gene ends were 2 bases for V and 0 bases for J; bases not matched to a gene: 3. The germline gives CDR1 MNHNY, CDR2 SVGAGI (reference sequence). The length of the CDR3 is 16 residues.

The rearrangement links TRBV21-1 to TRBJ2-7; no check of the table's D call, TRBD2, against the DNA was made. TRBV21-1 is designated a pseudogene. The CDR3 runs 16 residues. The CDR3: CASSKVLLAGPYEQYV. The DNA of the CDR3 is TGTGCCAGCAGCAAAGTGCTGCTAGCAGGCCCCTACGAGCAGTACGTC.

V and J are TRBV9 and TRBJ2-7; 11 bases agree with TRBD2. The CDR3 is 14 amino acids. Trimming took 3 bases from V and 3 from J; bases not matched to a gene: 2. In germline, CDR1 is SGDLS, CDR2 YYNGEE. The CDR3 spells CASSGGLAGYEQYF. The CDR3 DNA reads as TGTGCCAGCAGCGGCGGACTAGCGGGCTACGAGCAGTACTTC.

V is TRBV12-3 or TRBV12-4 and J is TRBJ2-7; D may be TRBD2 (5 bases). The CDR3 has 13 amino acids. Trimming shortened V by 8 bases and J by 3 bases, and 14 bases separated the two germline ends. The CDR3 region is CASSSGLYYEQYV. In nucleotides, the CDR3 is TGTGCCAGCTCGAGCGGACTCTACTACGAGCAGTACGTC.